This T cell receptor (beta chain) was sequenced during a study of blood T cell repertoires in COVID-19. Turning to the study itself: Samples representing acute and convalescent COVID-19 were sourced from the United States, Italy and Spain.

Original analysis: Amplified reference gene primers provided the basis for estimating nucleated cell counts. Profiled with immunoSEQ multiplex PCR; TCRdb holds only in-frame clones, not every one. V and J calls and clone size come straight from that table; D and trimming were deduced from the DNA. The table shows 100,000 or so clones, with approximately 90% occurring only once. The ends lost 9 bases at V and 5 bases at J; junction bases unmatched: 6. The CDR3 is made up of 13 amino acids. The TCR comes from a man aged 55-75 years with acute or convalescent COVID-19. V usage is TRBV12-3 or TRBV12-4 and J usage is TRBJ2-5; 10 nucleotides match TRBD1. The source material was peripheral blood. In nucleotides, the CDR3 is TGTGCCAGTGGGACAGGGGAGGTGGAGACCCAGTACTTC. Its protein product is CASGTGEVETQYF.